This TCR beta chain was sequenced in a study of OX40 agonist ivuxolimab in advanced cancers. Overall study context: Administration of intravenous ivuxolimab to patients occurred every 2 weeks at 0.01 to 10 mg/kg.

The CDR3 runs to 16 residues. Germline lookup yields CDR1 SGHAT and CDR2 FQDESV (reference sequence). J gave up 4 bases and V 1 base, and 9 bases lay outside the gene matches. Notes on this clone: Antigen unknown.

The study, taken as a whole, reports: The specificity for antigen of the expanded peripheral T cells was not determined.

Clones were sequenced by immunoSEQ multiplex PCR, and TCRdb holds only the in-frame ones, with some missing. Of about 79,000 clones in the sample, 92% were seen once. The receptor was isolated from an adult with an advanced solid tumor such as melanoma, head and neck, liver or kidney cancer. Sequenced here: CD4+ or CD8+ T cells sorted from blood, sampled in a trial of the OX40 agonist ivuxolimab. The chain employs TRBV11-1 and TRBJ2-5; 7 nucleotides agree with TRBD1. The CDR3 protein is CASSLGTDRLGETQYF. DNA for the CDR3: TGTGCCAGCAGCTTAGGGACGGACAGGCTAGGAGAGACCCAGTACTTC.